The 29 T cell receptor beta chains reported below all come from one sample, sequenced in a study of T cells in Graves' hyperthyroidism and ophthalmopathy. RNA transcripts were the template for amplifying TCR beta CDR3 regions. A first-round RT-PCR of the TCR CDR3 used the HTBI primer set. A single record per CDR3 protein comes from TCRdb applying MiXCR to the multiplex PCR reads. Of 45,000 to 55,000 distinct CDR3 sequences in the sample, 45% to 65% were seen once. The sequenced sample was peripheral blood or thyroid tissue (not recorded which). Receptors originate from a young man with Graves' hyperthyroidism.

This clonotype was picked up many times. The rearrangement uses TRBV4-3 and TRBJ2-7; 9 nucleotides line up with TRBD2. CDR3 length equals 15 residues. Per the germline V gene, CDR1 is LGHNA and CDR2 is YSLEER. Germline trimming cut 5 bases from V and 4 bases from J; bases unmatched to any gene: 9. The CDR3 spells CASSASAGGLYEQYF. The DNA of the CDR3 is TGCGCCAGCAGCGCTTCAGCGGGAGGTCTTTACGAGCAGTACTTC.

CDR3 protein: CASSLTGTGLNQPQHF. For the CDR3, the DNA is TGTGCCAGCAGTCTGACCGGGACAGGCCTGAATCAGCCCCAGCATTTT. The chain has TRBV7-2 and TRBJ1-5, with 8 bases identical to TRBD1. CDR3 size: 16 residues. CDR1 and CDR2 (germline): SGHTA, FQGNSA. The junction had 11 bases not matched to a gene; V was cut back by 6 bases and J by 4 bases.

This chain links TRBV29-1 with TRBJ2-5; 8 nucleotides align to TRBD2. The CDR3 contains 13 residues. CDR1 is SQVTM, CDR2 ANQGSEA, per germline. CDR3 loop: CRLTGGPVETQYF. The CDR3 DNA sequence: TGCAGACTAACGGGAGGGCCGGTAGAGACCCAGTACTTC.

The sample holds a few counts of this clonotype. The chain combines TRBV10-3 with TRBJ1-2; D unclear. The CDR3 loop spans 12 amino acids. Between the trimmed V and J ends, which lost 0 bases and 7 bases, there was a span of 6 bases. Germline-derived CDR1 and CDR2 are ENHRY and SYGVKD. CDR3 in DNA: TGTGCCATCAGTGAGTCCATCTCTGGCTACACCTTC. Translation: CAISESISGYTF.

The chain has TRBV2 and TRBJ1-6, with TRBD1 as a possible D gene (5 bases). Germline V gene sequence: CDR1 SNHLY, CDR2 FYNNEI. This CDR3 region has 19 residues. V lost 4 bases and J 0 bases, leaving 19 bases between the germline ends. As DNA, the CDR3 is TGTGCCAGCAGTGGTGGACTAGCGGGACCCTTCTCCTATAATTCACCCCTCCACTTT. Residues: CASSGGLAGPFSYNSPLHF.

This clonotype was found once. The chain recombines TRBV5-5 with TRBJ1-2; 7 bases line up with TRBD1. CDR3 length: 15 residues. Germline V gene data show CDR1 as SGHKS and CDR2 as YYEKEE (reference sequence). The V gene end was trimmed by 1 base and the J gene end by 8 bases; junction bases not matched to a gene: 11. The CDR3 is CASSLRQGDADGYTF. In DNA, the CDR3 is TGTGCCAGCAGCTTGAGACAGGGCGACGCTGACGGCTACACCTTC.

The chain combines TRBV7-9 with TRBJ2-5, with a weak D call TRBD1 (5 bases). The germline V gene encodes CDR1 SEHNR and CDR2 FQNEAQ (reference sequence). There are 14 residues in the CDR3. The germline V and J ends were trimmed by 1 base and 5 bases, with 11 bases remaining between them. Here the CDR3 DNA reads TGTGCCAGCAGCTTAGGCAGGGTAGAGGAGACCCAGTACTTC. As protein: CASSLGRVEETQYF. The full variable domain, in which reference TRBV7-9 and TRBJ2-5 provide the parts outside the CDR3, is DTGVSQNPRHKITKRGQNVTFRCDPISEHNRLYWYRQTLGQGPEFLTYFQNEAQLEKSRLLSDRFSAERPKGSFSTLEIQRTEQGDSAMYLCASSLGRVEETQYFGPGTRLLVL.

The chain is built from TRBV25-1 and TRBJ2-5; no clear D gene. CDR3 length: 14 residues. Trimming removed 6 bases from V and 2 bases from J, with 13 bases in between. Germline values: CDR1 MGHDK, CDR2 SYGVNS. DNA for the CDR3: TGTGCCAGCAGCGGCACGCGGAGTCAAGAGACCCAGTACTTC. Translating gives CASSGTRSQETQYF.

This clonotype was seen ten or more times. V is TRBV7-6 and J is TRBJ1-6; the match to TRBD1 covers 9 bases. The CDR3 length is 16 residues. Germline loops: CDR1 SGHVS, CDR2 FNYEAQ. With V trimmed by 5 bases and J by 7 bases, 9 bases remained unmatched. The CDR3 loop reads CASSPGTGSSNSPLHF. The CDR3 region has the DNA TGTGCCAGCAGCCCCGGGACAGGGTCTTCGAATTCACCCCTCCACTTT.

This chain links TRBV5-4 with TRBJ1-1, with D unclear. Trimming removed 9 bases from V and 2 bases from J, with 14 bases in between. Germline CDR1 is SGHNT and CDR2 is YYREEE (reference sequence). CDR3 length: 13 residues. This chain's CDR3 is CATTPGYNTEAFF. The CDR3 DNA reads TGTGCCACCACACCGGGGTATAACACTGAAGCTTTCTTT.

CDR3 residues: CASSKRAERETQYF. Written as DNA, the CDR3 is TGTGCCAGCAGCAAGCGGGCGGAGCGGGAGACCCAGTACTTC. The rearrangement links TRBV7-2 to TRBJ2-5; tentatively, D is TRBD2 (6 bases). The CDR3 loop spans 14 amino acids. V was clipped by 5 bases and J by 5 bases, with 15 bases between them. CDR1 is SGHTA, CDR2 FQGNSA, per germline.

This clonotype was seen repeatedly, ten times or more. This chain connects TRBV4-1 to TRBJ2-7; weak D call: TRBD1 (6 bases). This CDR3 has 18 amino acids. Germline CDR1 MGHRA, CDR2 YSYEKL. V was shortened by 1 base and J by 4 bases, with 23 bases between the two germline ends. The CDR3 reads CASSQVNFIGQKLYEQYF. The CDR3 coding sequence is TGCGCCAGCAGCCAAGTTAATTTCATCGGACAGAAATTGTACGAGCAGTACTTC.

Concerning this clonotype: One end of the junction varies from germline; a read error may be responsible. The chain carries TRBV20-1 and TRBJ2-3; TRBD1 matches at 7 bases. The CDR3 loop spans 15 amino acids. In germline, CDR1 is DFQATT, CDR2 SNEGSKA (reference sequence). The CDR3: CSAGPPTGTTDTPYF. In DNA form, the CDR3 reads TGCAGTGCTGGCCCTCCGACAGGGACCACAGATACGCCGTATTTT.

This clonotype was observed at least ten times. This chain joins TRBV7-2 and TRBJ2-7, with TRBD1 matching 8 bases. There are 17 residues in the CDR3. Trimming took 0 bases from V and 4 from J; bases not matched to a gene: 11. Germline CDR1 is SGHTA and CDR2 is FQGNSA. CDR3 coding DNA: TGTGCCAGCAGCTTAGCGACGCGGAGACAGGGGAATTACGAGCAGTACTTC. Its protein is CASSLATRRQGNYEQYF.

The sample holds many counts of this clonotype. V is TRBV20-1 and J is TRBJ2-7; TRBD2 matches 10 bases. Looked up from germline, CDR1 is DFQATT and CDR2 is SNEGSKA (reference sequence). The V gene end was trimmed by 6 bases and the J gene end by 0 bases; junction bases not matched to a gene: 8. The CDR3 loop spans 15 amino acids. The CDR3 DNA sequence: TGCAGTGCCCCCGAAAGCGGGAGGGGCTCCTACGAGCAGTACTTC. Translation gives CSAPESGRGSYEQYF.

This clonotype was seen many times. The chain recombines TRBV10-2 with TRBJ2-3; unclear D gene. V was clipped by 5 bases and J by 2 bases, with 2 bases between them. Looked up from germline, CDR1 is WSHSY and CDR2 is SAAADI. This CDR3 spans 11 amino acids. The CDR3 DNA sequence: TGCGCCAGCAGTTCCACAGATACGCAGTATTTT. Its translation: CASSSTDTQYF.

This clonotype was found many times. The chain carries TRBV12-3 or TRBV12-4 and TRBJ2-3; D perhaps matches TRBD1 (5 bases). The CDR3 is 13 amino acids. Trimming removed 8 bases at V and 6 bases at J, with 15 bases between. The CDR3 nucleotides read TGTGCCAGCTCTAGGGGCCGGTGGGATACGCAGTATTTT. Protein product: CASSRGRWDTQYF.

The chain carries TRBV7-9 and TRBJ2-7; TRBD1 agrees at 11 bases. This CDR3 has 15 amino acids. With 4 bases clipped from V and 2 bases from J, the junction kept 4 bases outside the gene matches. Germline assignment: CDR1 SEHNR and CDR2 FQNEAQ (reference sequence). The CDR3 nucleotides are TGTGCCAGCAGCTCACCGGGACAGGGGGCCTACGAGCAGTACTTC. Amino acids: CASSSPGQGAYEQYF. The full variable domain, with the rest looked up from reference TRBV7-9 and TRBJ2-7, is DTGVSQNPRHKITKRGQNVTFRCDPISEHNRLYWYRQTLGQGPEFLTYFQNEAQLEKSRLLSDRFSAERPKGSFSTLEIQRTEQGDSAMYLCASSSPGQGAYEQYFGPGTRLTVT.

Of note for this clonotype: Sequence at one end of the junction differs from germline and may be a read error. The CDR3 sequence is CASSWGGSTSLAF. The CDR3 DNA reads as TGCGCCAGCAGCTGGGGGGGGTCAACGTCGTTGGCTTTC. This chain connects TRBV5-1 to TRBJ2-6, with 7 bases that match TRBD2. CDR1 is SGHRS, CDR2 YFSETQ, per germline. The CDR3 runs 13 residues.

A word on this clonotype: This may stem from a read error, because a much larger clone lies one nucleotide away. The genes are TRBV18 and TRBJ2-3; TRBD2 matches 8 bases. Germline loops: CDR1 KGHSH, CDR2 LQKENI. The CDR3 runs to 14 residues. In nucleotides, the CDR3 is TGTGCCAGCTCGGAGACGGGAGGGTCAGATATGCAGTATTTT. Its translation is CASSETGGSDMQYF. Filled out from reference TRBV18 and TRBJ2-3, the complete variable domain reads NAGVMQNPRHLVRRRGQEARLRCSPMKGHSHVYWYRQLPEEGLKFMVYLQKENIIDESGMPKERFSAEFPKEGPSILRIQQVVRGDSAAYFCASSETGGSDMQYFGPGTRLTVL.

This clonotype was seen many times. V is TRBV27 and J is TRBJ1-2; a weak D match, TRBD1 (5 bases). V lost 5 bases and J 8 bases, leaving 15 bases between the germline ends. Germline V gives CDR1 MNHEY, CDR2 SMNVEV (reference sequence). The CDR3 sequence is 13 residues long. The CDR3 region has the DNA TGTGCCAGCAGTAATACAGGATCGGGGGGCTACACCTTC. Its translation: CASSNTGSGGYTF.

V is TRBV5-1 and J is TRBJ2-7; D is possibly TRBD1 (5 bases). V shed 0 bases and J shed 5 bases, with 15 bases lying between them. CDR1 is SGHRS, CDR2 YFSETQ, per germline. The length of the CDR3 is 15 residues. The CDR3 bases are TGCGCCAGCAGCTTGGACGGGCAGGGTGTCCACGAGCAGTACTTC. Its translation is CASSLDGQGVHEQYF.

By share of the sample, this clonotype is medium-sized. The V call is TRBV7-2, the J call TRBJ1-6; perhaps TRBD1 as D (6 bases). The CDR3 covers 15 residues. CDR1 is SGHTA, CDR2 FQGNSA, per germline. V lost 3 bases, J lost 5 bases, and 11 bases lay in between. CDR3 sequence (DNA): TGTGCCAGCAGCTTTGGACAGATAGATAATTCACCCCTCCACTTT. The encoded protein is CASSFGQIDNSPLHF.

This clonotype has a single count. DNA of the CDR3: TGTGCCAGCAGTTTTAGGAATGAAAAACTGTTTTTT. Translation: CASSFRNEKLFF. This sequence joins TRBV12-3 or TRBV12-4 and TRBJ1-4; D uncertain. The length of the CDR3 is 12 residues. V shed 3 bases and J shed 5 bases, with 4 bases lying between them.

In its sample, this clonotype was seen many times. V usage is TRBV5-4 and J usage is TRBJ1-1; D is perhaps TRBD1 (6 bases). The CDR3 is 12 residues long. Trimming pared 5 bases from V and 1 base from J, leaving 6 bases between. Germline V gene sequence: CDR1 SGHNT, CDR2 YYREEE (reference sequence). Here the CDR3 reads CASRTGNTEAFF. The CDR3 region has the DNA TGTGCCAGCAGGACAGGGAACACTGAAGCTTTCTTT.

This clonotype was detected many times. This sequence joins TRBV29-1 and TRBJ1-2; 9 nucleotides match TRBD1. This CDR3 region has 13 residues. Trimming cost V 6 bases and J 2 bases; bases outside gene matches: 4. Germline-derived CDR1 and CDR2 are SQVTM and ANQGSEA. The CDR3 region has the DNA TGCAGCGTAACCGGACAGGGGAACTATGGCTACACCTTC. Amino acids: CSVTGQGNYGYTF.

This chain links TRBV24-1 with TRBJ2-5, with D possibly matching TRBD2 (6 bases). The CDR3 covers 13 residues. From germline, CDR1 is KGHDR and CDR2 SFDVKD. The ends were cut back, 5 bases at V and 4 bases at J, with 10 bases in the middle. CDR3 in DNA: TGTGCCACCAGTGCGGGAGTCTCAGAGACCCAGTACTTC. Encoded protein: CATSAGVSETQYF.

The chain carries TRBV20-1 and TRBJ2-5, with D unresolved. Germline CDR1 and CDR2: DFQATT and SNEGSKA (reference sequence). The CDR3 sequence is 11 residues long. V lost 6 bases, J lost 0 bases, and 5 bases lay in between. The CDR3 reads CSATHQETQYF. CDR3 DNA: TGCAGTGCCACACACCAAGAGACCCAGTACTTC.

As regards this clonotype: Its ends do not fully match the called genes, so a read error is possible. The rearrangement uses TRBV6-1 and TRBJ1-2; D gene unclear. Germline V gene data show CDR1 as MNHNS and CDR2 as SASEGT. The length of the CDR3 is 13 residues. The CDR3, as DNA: TGTGCCAGCAGTCCCCGCGGGAGCTATGGCCACTCCTTC. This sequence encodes CASSPRGSYGHSF.